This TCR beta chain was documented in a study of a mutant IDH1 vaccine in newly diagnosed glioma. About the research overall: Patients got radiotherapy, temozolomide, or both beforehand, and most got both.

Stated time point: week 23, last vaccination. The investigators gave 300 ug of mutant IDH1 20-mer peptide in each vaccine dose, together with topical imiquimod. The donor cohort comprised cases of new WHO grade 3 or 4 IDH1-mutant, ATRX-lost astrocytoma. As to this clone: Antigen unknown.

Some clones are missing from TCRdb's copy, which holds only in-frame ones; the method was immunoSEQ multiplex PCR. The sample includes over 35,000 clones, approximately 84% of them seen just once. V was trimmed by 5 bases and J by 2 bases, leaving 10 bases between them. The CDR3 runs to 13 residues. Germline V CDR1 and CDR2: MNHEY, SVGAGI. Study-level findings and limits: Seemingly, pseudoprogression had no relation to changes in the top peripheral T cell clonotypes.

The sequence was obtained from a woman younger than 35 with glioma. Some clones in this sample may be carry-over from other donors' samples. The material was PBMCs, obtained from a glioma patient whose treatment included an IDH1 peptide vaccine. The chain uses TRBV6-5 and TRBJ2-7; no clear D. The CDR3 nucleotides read TGTGCCAGCAGTGTGGGGAAGGCCTACGAGCAGTACTTC. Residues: CASSVGKAYEQYF.